This T cell receptor beta chain was identified during a study of CXCR3-negative and CXCR3-positive naive CD8 T cells. Study-level results: CXCR3-negative naive cells had less hydrophobic TRB CDR3s than did CXCR3-positive naive cells. Naive subsets showed comparable surface CD5, and TCR interaction strength was also inferred from TRB CDR3 physicochemistry. TRBV-TRBJ usage matched between naive CXCR3-negative and CXCR3-positive cells but not between memory cells. Memory CD8+ T cell repertoires were far less diverse than both naive subsets.

The V gene's germline CDR1 is SNHLY and CDR2 FYNNEI. This CDR3 is 12 amino acids long. The study made its TRB cDNA libraries by 5' RACE, adding UMI labels. TCRdb processed the 5' RACE reads again and assigns one entry to each CDR3 protein, with no DNA. Its clone listing holds some 60,000 distinct CDR3 sequences. In regard to this clonotype: As yet, its antigen is unknown.

The J gene is TRBJ1-1, the V gene TRBV2. The sample comprised naive CXCR3+ CD8+ T cells from blood. Subset specified: CD45RO-CCR7+CD27+CD95- naive CD8+ T cells expressing CXCR3 (TNR3+). The sequence derives from a human donor in good health. Some clones in this sample may be carry-over from other donors' samples. CDR3 loop: CASSVGDVEAFF.